One sample yielded the 20 T cell receptor beta chains listed below, sequenced in a study of T cell responses to AZD1222 COVID-19 vaccine (dated by TCRdb to 2020 to 2022). Taken with the paper, the label for time point translates to: baseline before first vaccination. Library preparation employed the immunoSEQ multiplex PCR assay. TCRdb holds this immuneACCESS table with in-frame rearrangements only. Some clones are missing; in checked studies, unresolved V genes explain under half, and the rest has no known cause. For this sample there are 110,000 to 150,000 clones; roughly 90% appear just once. 3.5% to 4.5% of the sample comes from the top ten. The starting material was peripheral blood, obtained on day 0 of AZD1222 vaccination. The receptors originated from an adult in good health.

The chain has TRBV27 and TRBJ2-2; 10 nucleotides align to TRBD2. V was pared by 0 bases and J by 1 base, with 2 bases of the junction left unmatched. The CDR3 loop spans 17 amino acids. Germline CDR1 and CDR2: MNHEY and SMNVEV (reference sequence). CDR3 sequence: CASSLSRLAGNTGELFF. The CDR3 DNA is TGTGCCAGCAGTTTATCGAGACTAGCGGGGAACACCGGGGAGCTGTTTTTT.

The V gene is TRBV30, the J gene TRBJ2-1; no firm D call. Trimming took 1 base from V and 10 from J, leaving 11 bases between them. Looked up from germline, CDR1 is GTSNPN and CDR2 is SVGIG (reference sequence). The CDR3 has 12 residues. The CDR3 here is CAWSAHLREQFF. CDR3 nucleotide sequence: TGTGCCTGGAGTGCACATCTCAGGGAGCAGTTCTTC.

This chain connects TRBV6-4 to TRBJ2-3; perhaps D is TRBD1 or TRBD2 (5 bases each). Germline values: CDR1 MRHNA, CDR2 SNTAGT. This CDR3 region has 16 residues. V was clipped by 0 bases and J by 4 bases, with 14 bases between them. The DNA for the CDR3 is TGTGCCAGCAGTGACTCTTCGAGGGGCGGTTCAGATACGCAGTATTTT. Protein product: CASSDSSRGGSDTQYF.

The rearrangement joins TRBV2 to TRBJ1-2; 8 nucleotides match TRBD1. This CDR3 comprises 15 residues. V trimming: 6 bases; J trimming: 7 bases; junction bases outside the gene matches: 13. Germline V gene data show CDR1 as SNHLY and CDR2 as FYNNEI. CDR3 amino acids: CASSPATGGLSGYTF. The CDR3, as DNA: TGTGCCAGCAGCCCAGCAACAGGGGGTCTTTCTGGCTACACCTTC.

The chain carries TRBV27 and TRBJ2-5, with a weak D call TRBD2 (6 bases). Germline lookup yields CDR1 MNHEY and CDR2 SMNVEV (reference sequence). The V end lost 2 bases, the J end lost 2 bases, and 12 bases lay between the germline ends. The CDR3 is 15 amino acids. This CDR3 is CASSLTGTPQETQYF. The CDR3 nucleotides are TGTGCCAGCAGTTTAACCGGGACTCCTCAAGAGACCCAGTACTTC.

This chain links TRBV14 with TRBJ2-2, with D perhaps being TRBD1 or TRBD2 (5 bases each). Between the trimmed V and J ends, which lost 6 bases and 5 bases, there was a span of 13 bases. Germline lookup yields CDR1 SGHDN and CDR2 FVKESK. CDR3 size: 14 residues. In nucleotides, the CDR3 is TGTGCCAGCAGAACGGGACGGATTACCGGGGAGCTGTTTTTT. It encodes CASRTGRITGELFF.

The chain uses TRBV6-2 or TRBV6-3 and TRBJ2-1; 8 bases agree with TRBD2. In germline, CDR1 is MNHEY, CDR2 SVGEGT. CDR3 length: 14 residues. The trim removed 6 bases at V and 6 bases at J, leaving 7 bases unmatched. The CDR3 DNA sequence: TGTGCCAGCAGCGATACCGGGACTAGCAATGAGCAGTTCTTC. Its protein is CASSDTGTSNEQFF.

The chain joins TRBV18 to TRBJ2-7, with unresolved D. This CDR3 is 13 amino acids long. Trimming cost V 0 bases and J 5 bases, with 8 bases left between them. Germline CDR1 reads KGHSH; CDR2 reads LQKENI. This CDR3 reads CASSPPGGDEQYF. CDR3 sequence (DNA): TGTGCCAGCTCACCACCGGGTGGCGACGAGCAGTACTTC.

V is TRBV19 and J is TRBJ1-2; D is uncertain. V was pared by 1 base and J by 4 bases, with 10 bases between. From germline, CDR1 is LNHDA and CDR2 SQIVND (reference sequence). This CDR3 contains 14 residues. CDR3 residues: CASSIGPRRYGYTF. The CDR3 DNA reads as TGTGCCAGTAGTATAGGGCCCCGACGCTATGGCTACACCTTC.

V and J are TRBV5-1 and TRBJ2-3; 11 nucleotides match TRBD2. Trimming cost V 6 bases and J 10 bases; bases outside gene matches: 10. Germline V gene sequence: CDR1 SGHRS, CDR2 YFSETQ. CDR3 length: 14 amino acids. CDR3 residues: CASKEDSGRAAQYF. The CDR3 coding sequence is TGCGCCAGCAAGGAGGATAGCGGGAGGGCCGCGCAGTATTTT.

The chain couples TRBV28 to TRBJ1-2; no clear D gene. Germline CDR1 MDHEN, CDR2 SYDVKM. V lost 2 bases to trimming and J lost 8 bases, with 12 bases between them. This CDR3 spans 13 amino acids. CDR3 sequence (DNA): TGTGCCAGCAGTTTAACAGTACCAAAGGGCTACACCTTC. Its translation is CASSLTVPKGYTF.

The chain couples TRBV3-1 (or the pseudogene TRBV3-2) to TRBJ2-3, with D possibly being TRBD2 (5 bases). Germline CDR1 and CDR2: LGHDT and YNNKEL (reference sequence). V was trimmed by 0 bases and J by 3 bases, leaving 10 bases between them. The CDR3 runs 15 residues. Written as DNA, the CDR3 is TGTGCCAGCAGCCAAGATTGGACTGGAACAGATACGCAGTATTTT. Amino acids: CASSQDWTGTDTQYF.

The rearrangement links TRBV12-2 to TRBJ1-5; TRBD1 is taken as the D call from the table, unchecked against the DNA. TRBV12-2 is a listed pseudogene. This CDR3 comprises 15 residues. This CDR3 is CASRLRDRGGQPQHF. The CDR3 DNA is TGTGCAAGTCGCTTAAGGGACAGGGGAGGTCAGCCCCAGCATTTT.

V and J are TRBV30 and TRBJ2-5; 10 bases agree with TRBD2. The CDR3 runs to 15 residues. Germline V CDR1 and CDR2: GTSNPN, SVGIG (reference sequence). The V segment lost 0 bases and the J segment 5 bases; nucleotides outside the gene matches: 6. The chain's CDR3 is CAWSVRTSGRETQYF. As DNA, the CDR3 is TGTGCCTGGAGTGTTAGGACTAGCGGTCGGGAGACCCAGTACTTC.

CDR3 amino acids: CASSKTERSGTGDTEAFF. In nucleotides, the CDR3 is TGTGCCAGCAGCAAAACCGAGCGATCCGGGACAGGAGACACTGAAGCTTTCTTT. V and J are TRBV21-1 and TRBJ1-1; TRBD1, the table's D call, lacks a check against the DNA. TRBV21-1 represents a pseudogene. CDR3 size: 18 residues.

The chain is built from TRBV5-6 and TRBJ1-2; D not certain. Trimming took off 2 bases at V and 5 bases at J, with 10 bases between the two ends. CDR3 length equals 13 residues. From germline, CDR1 is SGHDT and CDR2 YYEEEE. The CDR3 sequence is CASSFWAQYGYTF. The CDR3 DNA is TGTGCCAGCAGCTTTTGGGCGCAATATGGCTACACCTTC.

This chain uses TRBV7-2 with TRBJ2-2; 7 nucleotides line up with TRBD2. Trimming removed 8 bases from V and 5 bases from J; junction bases left unmatched: 14. The CDR3 is 16 residues long. The germline CDR1 and CDR2 sequences are SGHTA and FQGNSA. The CDR3 loop is CASRIRGGRRTGELFF. The CDR3 coding sequence is TGTGCCAGCCGAATACGGGGCGGGAGAAGGACCGGGGAGCTGTTTTTT.

This sequence joins TRBV5-1 and TRBJ2-2; no clear D. Deletions cut 4 bases from V and 7 bases from J, with 14 bases between. CDR3 size: 14 residues. CDR1 and CDR2 (germline): SGHRS, YFSETQ. CDR3 DNA: TGCGCCAGCAGCCCCCGCCCTAGAAACGGGGAGCTGTTTTTT. Protein: CASSPRPRNGELFF.

V usage is TRBV6-5 and J usage is TRBJ2-2, with TRBD2 matching 7 bases. From germline, CDR1 is MNHEY and CDR2 SVGAGI. This CDR3 comprises 13 residues. Trimming cost V 2 bases and J 8 bases; bases outside gene matches: 2. CDR3 in amino acids: CASSYLGRGELFF. The CDR3, as DNA: TGTGCCAGCAGTTACCTCGGGAGGGGGGAGCTGTTTTTT.

V usage is TRBV3-1 (or the pseudogene TRBV3-2) and J usage is TRBJ2-6; no reliable D call. The germline V and J ends were trimmed by 6 bases and 4 bases, with 7 bases remaining between them. CDR1 and CDR2 from the germline V gene are LGHDT and YNNKEL (reference sequence). The CDR3 consists of 13 residues. The CDR3 nucleotides read TGTGCCAGCAGGCCCCCGGGGGCCAACGTCCTGACTTTC. Protein product: CASRPPGANVLTF.